This T cell receptor beta chain was sequenced during a study of Ad26.COV2.S vaccination and SARS-CoV-2 variants. Study overall: Vaccine-arm donor from the placebo-controlled COV1001 Ad26.COV2.S trial.

Treatment in this sample: some 20 received Ad26.COV2.S at low or high dose, single or two shots; 5 received placebo; per-sample allocation not given. Vaccine and placebo recipients were sampled on day 63 after the first injection. Based in Boston, the donor was an adult of 18-55 years. It was Wuhan-strain SARS-CoV-2 spike that the Ad26 vaccine vector expressed. Repertoires were generated with immunoSEQ multiplex PCR, while TCRdb's copy carries only in-frame clones and drops some. The profile shows 300,000 to 350,000 clones, almost 90% of them singletons. Trimming shortened V by 3 bases and J by 0 bases, and 6 bases separated the two germline ends. The CDR3 is 14 amino acids. Germline CDR1 KGHSH, CDR2 LQKENI.

The TCR sequence derives from a person aged 18-60 years who received the Ad26.COV2.S COVID-19 vaccine or a placebo. The chain uses TRBV18 and TRBJ2-1; D call uncertain. The source was peripheral blood, collected in a trial of Ad26.COV2.S vaccine versus placebo. The CDR3 DNA follows: TGTGCCAGCTCACCCCAAAGCTCCTACAATGAGCAGTTCTTC. Translated: CASSPQSSYNEQFF. Full variable domain (missing parts from reference TRBV18 and TRBJ2-1): NAGVMQNPRHLVRRRGQEARLRCSPMKGHSHVYWYRQLPEEGLKFMVYLQKENIIDESGMPKERFSAEFPKEGPSILRIQQVVRGDSAAYFCASSPQSSYNEQFFGPGTRLTVL.